The present T cell receptor (beta chain) was sequenced within a study of human T cells and chemical hapten exposure (dated by TCRdb to about 2021). For the study in its entirety: For sensitization, 2% DPC in acetone was applied to an approximately 2 cm by approximately 2 cm area of upper inner arm skin. Throughout the study period of about 25 weeks, patients also received therapeutic DPC doses to the scalp every week. Patch testing was done on the upper back using Finn chambers containing 0.01% DPC, and results were scored after 6 days according to International Contact Dermatitis Research Group standards. Most of the patients in the cohort were female, and the cohort covered alopecia areata with under or over 50% scalp involvement, alopecia totalis and alopecia universalis. Libraries were pooled for sequencing, and per-sample TCR yields varied mainly because of small differences in library volumes within the pool. This study followed changes in the peripheral blood TCR repertoire in vivo during primary and secondary sensitization of alopecia patients to the hapten diphenylcyclopropenone (DPC). Blood samples were taken from patients before sensitization (week 0) and then at 2, 6 and about 24 weeks after DPC sensitization. Blood for TCR sequencing was provided by twenty-nine alopecia patients at one to four time points (pre-sensitization, 2, 6 and 24 weeks).

This clonotype was observed a few times. Its binding antigen is unknown. Its ends do not fully match the called genes, so a read error is possible. To prepare the library, RACE was applied. For sequencing, a NextSeq 500 was employed. Library preparation attached unique molecular identifiers to individual cDNA molecules for quantitative, reproducible TCR counting. Both TCR alpha and TCR beta chains were sequenced from each blood RNA sample. The original methods were these. The median number of TCRs per sample was 90,000 to 100,000, ranging from about 23,224 to 690,600. The Decombinator software suite was used to annotate the V, J and CDR3 of the TCR reads. Every sample was subsampled to the same number of TCRs (28,000) for the PS versus PT1 abundance plots. Expanded TCRs were defined as absent before sensitization and observed at least eight times at the 2-week time point. The raw public data were reprocessed by TCRdb itself: fastp quality trimming at Q25, MiXCR clonotype calling, in-frame beta chains only. Rows merge per CDR3 protein into single entries with the most common DNA and genes. In this record, the V and J calls reflect TCRdb's handling and not the investigators' own analysis. The sample records roughly 150,000 distinct CDR3 sequences, 28% of which are singletons. The ten top clones hold approximately 2.3% of the sample.

Interpreted using the paper, the time point label stands for: patch test 3, about 24 weeks after DPC sensitization. This specimen's treatment or condition label, interpreted: therapeutic diphenylcyclopropenone sensitization with weekly scalp DPC. At each patch-test visit, blood was drawn before the patch test was applied. Patients were considered eligible if aged 18 to 70, diagnosed with alopecia and deemed suitable for DPC therapy, and patients were excluded if pregnant. Total RNA was isolated from unfractionated whole blood collected in Tempus Blood RNA tubes. General findings and caveats noted by the study authors: After repeated subsampling, the strength of the expansion versus patch-test correlation and the threshold at which it became significant changed. No change with DPC sensitization was found in the number of TCRs above 1 in 1000 frequency, and no evidence of global repertoire structure alterations was found. Patch test score correlated positively with the number of PT1 expanded TCRs, reaching significance at thresholds 8, 16 and 32 but not at 4. Expanded TCRs formed significantly more large CDR3 similarity clusters than pre-sensitization or healthy control sets, consistent with antigen-driven responses. Because all patients had alopecia, a presumed autoimmune disease, the immune response of the patients might differ from that of healthy individuals.

CDR1 SGHAT and CDR2 FQNNGV were looked up in the germline V gene. The CDR3 runs 16 residues from the cysteine to the phenylalanine. The entry retains the CDR3 DNA only, 48 bases that are in frame from base 1. This sequence originates from a woman aged 18-30 years with alopecia areata. Some clones in this sample may be carry-over from other donors' samples. Recombination linked TRBV11-2 to TRBJ2-5; the D gene is perhaps TRBD1 or TRBD2, each of them matching over 7 bases. This specimen consisted of whole blood, obtained in connection with sensitization to the hapten diphenylcyclopropenone (DPC). The DNA sequence is TGTGCAAGCAGCCCCCGGGCGGGGGACAGTCAAGAGACCCAGTACTTC. Protein translation: CASSPRAGDSQETQYF.